The 21 T cell receptor beta chains listed next were all sequenced from one sample in a study of identical twins. TCRdb recomputed calls from the 5' RACE reads with MiXCR, one row per CDR3 protein. In the table there are under 400,000 distinct CDR3 sequences, roughly 9% of which are singletons. Sequencing was done on a sample of naive T cells sorted from blood. These receptors all come from a woman in her 50s in good health.

This clonotype was seen more than once but under ten times. The chain uses TRBV7-6 and TRBJ2-2; D gene ambiguous. The germline V gene has CDR1 SGHVS and CDR2 FNYEAQ. This CDR3 region has 16 residues. The V end was cut by 2 bases, the J end by 0 bases, with 10 bases between. CDR3 DNA sequence: TGTGCCAGCAGCTTACTTCCAGACCCGAACACCGGGGAGCTGTTTTTT. Residues: CASSLLPDPNTGELFF. Supplemented by reference TRBV7-6 and TRBJ2-2, the full variable domain reads GAGVSQSPRYKVTKRGQDVALRCDPISGHVSLYWYRQALGQGPEFLTYFNYEAQQDKSGLPNDRFSAERPEGSISTLTIQRTEQRDSAMYRCASSLLPDPNTGELFFGEGSRLTVL.

There are a few counts of this clonotype. The gene calls are TRBV12-3 or TRBV12-4 and TRBJ2-5; 12 bases agree with TRBD2. CDR3 length: 16 residues. V lost 5 bases and J lost 4; bases outside the gene matches: 8. CDR3 region: CASSIERLAGVETQYF. CDR3 DNA: TGTGCCAGCAGTATTGAACGACTAGCGGGAGTAGAGACCCAGTACTTC.

This clonotype was seen ten or more times. The gene calls are TRBV7-9 and TRBJ2-1; D might be TRBD2 (5 bases). Deletions cut 5 bases from V and 0 bases from J, with 11 bases between. The germline V gene encodes CDR1 SEHNR and CDR2 FQNEAQ (reference sequence). The CDR3 runs to 15 residues. CDR3 sequence reads: CASSQSGSSYNEQFF. The CDR3 DNA reads as TGTGCCAGCAGCCAAAGCGGCAGCTCCTACAATGAGCAGTTCTTC.

This clonotype was picked up a small number of times. This chain joins TRBV20-1 and TRBJ2-3, with TRBD2 identical over 9 bases. V dropped 0 bases and J dropped 8; count of bases not matched to a gene: 6. Looked up from germline, CDR1 is DFQATT and CDR2 is SNEGSKA (reference sequence). This CDR3 spans 14 amino acids. Here the CDR3 reads CSAREPSGTGTQYF. CDR3 DNA: TGCAGTGCTAGAGAGCCTAGCGGGACCGGTACGCAGTATTTT.

This clonotype came up many times. The V call is TRBV5-1, the J call TRBJ2-1; no reliable D call. The CDR3 is 15 amino acids. Trimming pared 5 bases from V and 0 bases from J, leaving 12 bases between. Germline CDR1 reads SGHRS; CDR2 reads YFSETQ. CDR3 DNA sequence: TGCGCCAGCAGGGCGGTGCCGAGCTCCTACAATGAGCAGTTCTTC. It is translated as CASRAVPSSYNEQFF.

The J gene is TRBJ1-1, the V gene TRBV5-1; 8 bases are a match to TRBD1. Germline trimming cut 2 bases from V and 3 bases from J; bases unmatched to any gene: 9. Germline lookup yields CDR1 SGHRS and CDR2 YFSETQ. This CDR3 is 16 amino acids long. This chain's CDR3 is CASSFQGARGDTEAFF. DNA for the CDR3: TGCGCCAGCAGCTTCCAGGGGGCGCGAGGGGACACTGAAGCTTTCTTT.

This clonotype occurred a few times. This chain links TRBV12-3 or TRBV12-4 with TRBJ2-7; perhaps TRBD2 as D (6 bases). The ends were cut back, 3 bases at V and 5 bases at J, with 20 bases in the middle. The CDR3 runs 16 residues. DNA of the CDR3: TGTGCCAGCAGTTTCCATCCTACCGGGAGTGGAGACGAGCAGTACTTC. Translation: CASSFHPTGSGDEQYF.

The table lists this clonotype with many counts. The rearrangement links TRBV24-1 to TRBJ2-1; D may be TRBD2 (5 bases). Deletions cut 7 bases from V and 4 bases from J, with 7 bases between. CDR3 length: 12 amino acids. Per the germline V gene, CDR1 is KGHDR and CDR2 is SFDVKD. The DNA for the CDR3 is TGTGCCACCAGAGGACTTTACAATGAGCAGTTCTTC. Its translation: CATRGLYNEQFF.

As DNA, the CDR3 is TGTGCCAGCAGCGATAGTGGATTACTAGCGGGTTACAATGAGCAGTTCTTC. Encoded protein: CASSDSGLLAGYNEQFF. The chain joins TRBV3-1 to TRBJ2-1; 9 bases are shared with TRBD2. There are 17 residues in the CDR3. Trimming cost V 5 bases and J 4 bases; bases outside gene matches: 12. CDR1 and CDR2 (germline): LGHDT, YNNKEL (reference sequence).

This clonotype was observed a handful of times. The rearrangement joins TRBV5-1 to TRBJ2-1, with TRBD2 matching over 10 bases. The CDR3 runs to 14 residues. Germline V gives CDR1 SGHRS, CDR2 YFSETQ. Trimming took 7 bases from V and 4 from J; bases not matched to a gene: 5. The chain's CDR3 is CASQLAGFYNEQFF. The CDR3 DNA reads as TGCGCCAGCCAACTAGCGGGATTTTACAATGAGCAGTTCTTC.

This CDR3 reads CASSYPSLGGWNTEAFF. The CDR3 DNA reads TGTGCCAGCAGTTACCCCTCGCTAGGGGGATGGAACACTGAAGCTTTCTTT. The chain carries TRBV6-2 or TRBV6-3 and TRBJ1-1, with D perhaps TRBD1 (6 bases). Germline V gene lookup returns CDR1 MNHEY and CDR2 SVGEGT. Trimming stripped 2 bases from V and 1 base from J, with 17 bases between. The CDR3 is 17 residues long.

This clonotype was seen ten or more times. The V gene is TRBV12-3 or TRBV12-4, the J gene TRBJ1-1; no clear D gene. V was trimmed by 3 bases and J by 2 bases, leaving 7 bases between them. The CDR3 covers 13 residues. The CDR3 coding sequence is TGTGCCAGCAGTTTCGGCACCAACACTGAAGCTTTCTTT. Protein sequence: CASSFGTNTEAFF.

This clonotype has a count of ten or more. J is TRBJ2-1 and V is TRBV20-1, with D possibly TRBD2 on 6 matching bases. The CDR3 covers 14 residues. The V and J ends lost 3 bases and 9 bases respectively, with 18 bases between them. Germline values: CDR1 DFQATT, CDR2 SNEGSKA (reference sequence). In DNA, the CDR3 is TGCAGTGCTAGTAGGGAGGCCAGGGCCGGTGAGCAGTTCTTC. This translates into CSASREARAGEQFF.

This clonotype was observed at least ten times. The rearrangement links TRBV6-5 to TRBJ1-6, with D tentatively TRBD1 (5 bases). The V end was cut by 11 bases, the J end by 7 bases, with 15 bases between. Per the germline V gene, CDR1 is MNHEY and CDR2 is SVGAGI. The CDR3 is 13 residues long. CDR3 region: CAAGAGSNSPLHF. The CDR3 DNA reads TGTGCCGCTGGGGCAGGGAGCAATTCACCCCTCCACTTT.

The chain recombines TRBV2 with TRBJ1-2; TRBD1 might be the D (6 bases). The V and J ends lost 2 bases and 6 bases respectively, with 13 bases between them. This CDR3 has 14 residues. Germline V gene lookup returns CDR1 SNHLY and CDR2 FYNNEI. The CDR3 reads CASSEYTGKDGYTF. The DNA for the CDR3 is TGTGCCAGCAGTGAATATACAGGGAAAGATGGCTACACCTTC.

This sequence joins TRBV20-1 and TRBJ2-1, with 16 bases fitting TRBD2. This CDR3 is built from 14 residues. With 3 bases clipped from V and 8 bases from J, the junction kept 1 base outside the gene matches. CDR1 is DFQATT and CDR2 is SNEGSKA in the germline V gene (reference sequence). The CDR3 nucleotides read TGCAGTGCTAGGGGACTAGCGGGAGGGTATGAGCAGTTCTTC. Its translation is CSARGLAGGYEQFF.

This clonotype was observed a handful of times. This sequence joins TRBV27 and TRBJ2-4, with D unresolved. Germline lookup yields CDR1 MNHEY and CDR2 SMNVEV (reference sequence). CDR3 size: 13 residues. Trimming removed 8 bases from V and 8 bases from J, with 16 bases in between. The CDR3 sequence: CASSLSSTDIQYF. For the CDR3, the DNA is TGTGCCAGCTCACTAAGTAGCACGGACATTCAGTACTTC.

CDR3 in DNA: TGTGCCAGCAGCCCCCGCATCGATACGCAGTATTTT. Its translation: CASSPRIDTQYF. V is TRBV7-9 and J is TRBJ2-3; D is uncertain. V was pared by 5 bases and J by 6 bases, with 9 bases between. The CDR3 is made up of 12 amino acids. Germline V gene sequence: CDR1 SEHNR, CDR2 FQNEAQ (reference sequence).

The V and J genes are TRBV12-3 or TRBV12-4 and TRBJ2-4; possible D gene TRBD2, 7 bases. V lost 5 bases and J 2 bases, leaving 16 bases between the germline ends. CDR3 length: 16 residues. The CDR3 DNA follows: TGTGCCAGCAGTCTTTGGGGGGGCGCATCCAAAAACATTCAGTACTTC. Protein sequence: CASSLWGGASKNIQYF.

V is TRBV29-1 and J is TRBJ1-5; D remains unclear. The CDR3 covers 11 residues. Germline lookup yields CDR1 SQVTM and CDR2 ANQGSEA. Trimming took 0 bases from V and 9 from J, leaving 6 bases between them. The CDR3 protein is CSVEEERPQHF. In nucleotides, the CDR3 is TGCAGCGTTGAAGAGGAACGGCCCCAGCATTTT. The variable domain in full, with the rest retrieved from reference TRBV29-1 and TRBJ1-5, is SAVISQKPSRDICQRGTSLTIQCQVDSQVTMMFWYRQQPGQSLTLIATANQGSEATYESGFVIDKFPISRPNLTFSTLTVSNMSPEDSSIYLCSVEEERPQHFGDGTRLSIL.

The chain couples TRBV5-1 to TRBJ2-7; 9 nucleotides agree with TRBD1. The CDR3 loop spans 16 amino acids. CDR1 is SGHRS and CDR2 is YFSETQ in the germline V gene. For the CDR3, the DNA is TGCGCCAGCAGCTTGGTGCCGGGACAGGGATCCTACGAGCTGTACGTC. This gives the protein CASSLVPGQGSYELYV.